Shown below are 26 T cell receptor beta chains from a single sample sequenced in a study of Ad26.COV2.S vaccination and SARS-CoV-2 variants. The sample's treatment: 19 received Ad26.COV2.S at low or high dose, single or two shots; roughly five received placebo; per-sample allocation not given. Day 63 following the first vaccine or placebo injection was when the samples were taken. Clones were sequenced by immunoSEQ multiplex PCR, and TCRdb holds only the in-frame ones, with some missing. The table shows 380,000 or so clones, with approximately 86% occurring only once. The sequences come from peripheral blood, collected in a trial of Ad26.COV2.S vaccine versus placebo. The source is a person between 18 and 59 years old who received the Ad26.COV2.S COVID-19 vaccine or a placebo.

The chain is built from TRBV7-2 and TRBJ2-7; perhaps TRBD1 as D (6 bases). The V gene lost 6 bases and the J gene lost 5 bases, with 14 bases spanning the gap. The CDR3 contains 13 residues. Germline V gives CDR1 SGHTA, CDR2 FQGNSA. CDR3 region: CASRTAGVDEQYF. The CDR3 DNA follows: TGTGCCAGCAGGACGGCAGGGGTAGACGAGCAGTACTTC. Full variable domain (rest looked up from reference TRBV7-2 and TRBJ2-7): GAGVSQSPSNKVTEKGKDVELRCDPISGHTALYWYRQSLGQGLEFLIYFQGNSAPDKSGLPSDRFSAERTGGSVSTLTIQRTQQEDSAVYLCASRTAGVDEQYFGPGTRLTVT.

The chain employs TRBV7-9 and TRBJ2-1; 7 bases agree with TRBD1. Germline V gene sequence: CDR1 SEHNR, CDR2 FQNEAQ (reference sequence). V shed 5 bases, J shed 7 bases, and the junction held 11 bases outside the gene matches. The CDR3 is 15 residues long. The CDR3, as DNA: TGTGCCAGCAGCCCCGAAGGGGGCGAATGGAATGAGCAGTTCTTC. This encodes CASSPEGGEWNEQFF.

The chain recombines TRBV27 with TRBJ1-2; TRBD1 aligns across 9 bases. Germline lookup yields CDR1 MNHEY and CDR2 SMNVEV (reference sequence). The CDR3 totals 15 residues. Trimming took 2 bases from V and 4 from J; bases not matched to a gene: 5. CDR3 loop: CASSLMGQGIYGYTF. Here the CDR3 DNA reads TGTGCCAGCAGTTTAATGGGACAGGGTATCTATGGCTACACCTTC.

The count of this clone is one. The J gene is TRBJ2-5, the V gene TRBV27, with 9 bases lining up with TRBD1. The germline V gene has CDR1 MNHEY and CDR2 SMNVEV (reference sequence). V lost 8 bases, J lost 3 bases, and 7 bases stayed unmatched. CDR3 length: 14 amino acids. The CDR3 nucleotides are TGTGCCAGCCAAAGACAGGGGGGAAAAGAGACCCAGTACTTC. Translation: CASQRQGGKETQYF.

DNA for the CDR3: TGTGCCAGCAGCTTAGTGGGGGAGGGCCTCACAGATACGCAGTATTTT. Amino acid sequence: CASSLVGEGLTDTQYF. V and J are TRBV7-3 and TRBJ2-3; TRBD2 agrees at 7 bases. With 2 bases clipped from V and 2 bases from J, the junction kept 7 bases outside the gene matches. The CDR3 contains 16 residues. CDR1 is SGHTA and CDR2 is FQGTGA in the germline V gene.

The gene calls are TRBV7-8 and TRBJ1-2, with a tentative D call TRBD1 (5 bases). This CDR3 comprises 16 residues. Germline V CDR1 and CDR2: SGHVS, FQNEAQ. The V end lost 5 bases, the J end lost 2 bases, and 18 bases lay between the germline ends. The CDR3 coding sequence is TGTGCCAGCAGCGGGCGACGGGGGACGGAGAACTATGGCTACACCTTC. Translated: CASSGRRGTENYGYTF.

This chain uses TRBV19 with TRBJ2-1, with TRBD1 matching 10 bases. J lost 7 bases, V lost 4 bases, and 1 base had no gene match. This CDR3 contains 13 residues. Germline CDR1 and CDR2: LNHDA and SQIVND (reference sequence). CDR3 in DNA: TGTGCCAGTAGTAGGGACAGGGGTAATGAGCAGTTCTTC. Its protein product is CASSRDRGNEQFF.

The chain employs TRBV27 and TRBJ2-3, with 8 bases matching TRBD2. The CDR3 length is 15 residues. V lost 6 bases to trimming and J lost 4 bases; unmatched junction nucleotides: 9. The V gene's germline CDR1 is MNHEY and CDR2 SMNVEV (reference sequence). CDR3 sequence: CASSGRAGAADTQYF. In DNA form, the CDR3 reads TGTGCCAGCAGCGGACGAGCGGGAGCGGCAGATACGCAGTATTTT.

The chain carries TRBV19 and TRBJ1-1; D uncertain. The CDR3 is 13 amino acids. Trimming took 4 bases from V and 1 from J, leaving 7 bases between them. Germline V CDR1 and CDR2: LNHDA, SQIVND (reference sequence). Written as DNA, the CDR3 is TGTGCCAGTAGTAGGCAAAAGAACACTGAAGCTTTCTTT. It is translated as CASSRQKNTEAFF.

This chain links TRBV5-1 with TRBJ2-5, with D possibly TRBD1 on 6 matching bases. V lost 0 bases and J 4 bases, leaving 13 bases between the germline ends. CDR1 is SGHRS and CDR2 is YFSETQ in the germline V gene. The CDR3 totals 15 residues. CDR3 sequence (DNA): TGCGCCAGCAGCTTGGACAGGGCAGGGTCAGAGACCCAGTACTTC. Translated: CASSLDRAGSETQYF.

CDR3 region: CAITSGTSGNTDTQYF. CDR3 sequence (DNA): TGTGCCATCACCTCCGGGACTAGCGGGAACACAGATACGCAGTATTTT. The chain joins TRBV10-3 to TRBJ2-3, with 13 bases lining up with TRBD2. CDR1 and CDR2 (germline): ENHRY, SYGVKD. V was clipped by 7 bases and J by 2 bases; unmatched bases: 6. CDR3 size: 16 residues.

The chain joins TRBV24-1 to TRBJ1-2, with D possibly matching TRBD1 (5 bases). Trimming took off 3 bases at V and 6 bases at J, with 19 bases between the two ends. Germline lookup yields CDR1 KGHDR and CDR2 SFDVKD. The CDR3 length is 16 residues. In nucleotides, the CDR3 is TGTGCCACCAGTGATCCCACCCGCGGGGCAACAGATGGCTACACCTTC. Amino acid sequence: CATSDPTRGATDGYTF.

This clone was seen just once. The V gene is TRBV5-1, the J gene TRBJ2-5, with 9 bases matching TRBD1. V shed 3 bases and J 4 bases; nucleotides not matched to a gene: 10. The CDR3 consists of 16 residues. In germline, CDR1 is SGHRS, CDR2 YFSETQ. The CDR3 region is CASSSTGTGWGETQYF. DNA of the CDR3: TGCGCCAGCAGCTCTACCGGGACAGGGTGGGGAGAGACCCAGTACTTC. Based on the CDR3 plus reference TRBV5-1 and TRBJ2-5, the full variable domain is KAGVTQTPRYLIKTRGQQVTLSCSPISGHRSVSWYQQTPGQGLQFLFEYFSETQRNKGNFPGRFSGRQFSNSRSEMNVSTLELGDSALYLCASSSTGTGWGETQYFGPGTRLLVL.

The gene calls are TRBV6-5 and TRBJ2-7; 7 nucleotides agree with TRBD1. From germline, CDR1 is MNHEY and CDR2 SVGAGI. Losses at the gene ends were 7 bases for V and 4 bases for J; bases not matched to a gene: 10. The CDR3 is 14 amino acids. The CDR3 sequence is CASTGQANSYEQYF. The CDR3 region has the DNA TGTGCCAGCACCGGACAGGCCAACTCTTACGAGCAGTACTTC.

This chain uses TRBV9 with TRBJ1-6; D unclear. The CDR3 runs 15 residues. V was pared by 4 bases and J by 0 bases, with 8 bases between. The germline V gene has CDR1 SGDLS and CDR2 YYNGEE. CDR3 nucleotide sequence: TGTGCCAGCAGCATCACTAGCTCCTATAATTCACCCCTCCACTTT. This codes for CASSITSSYNSPLHF.

This clone turned up a few times. The V call is TRBV9, the J call TRBJ2-1; 9 bases are a match to TRBD2. V was pared by 4 bases and J by 2 bases, with 7 bases of the junction left unmatched. This CDR3 comprises 16 residues. Germline assignment: CDR1 SGDLS and CDR2 YYNGEE. The DNA of the CDR3 is TGTGCCAGCAGCCCACGGCGGGAGGGGGCCTACAATGAGCAGTTCTTC. Translated, it gives CASSPRREGAYNEQFF. The whole variable domain, remainder taken from reference TRBV9 and TRBJ2-1, is DSGVTQTPKHLITATGQRVTLRCSPRSGDLSVYWYQQSLDQGLQFLIQYYNGEERAKGNILERFSAQQFPDLHSELNLSSLELGDSALYFCASSPRREGAYNEQFFGPGTRLTVL.

This sequence joins TRBV28 and TRBJ1-1; no clear D. CDR3 size: 14 residues. Trimming pared 8 bases from V and 1 base from J, leaving 14 bases between. CDR1 and CDR2 from the germline V gene are MDHEN and SYDVKM. CDR3 region: CASRRNPGNTEAFF. The CDR3 region has the DNA TGTGCCAGCCGGAGGAACCCAGGGAACACTGAAGCTTTCTTT.

The chain is built from TRBV7-9 and TRBJ1-2; D is undetermined. V lost 2 bases, J lost 8 bases, and 18 bases lay in between. The germline CDR1 and CDR2 sequences are SEHNR and FQNEAQ (reference sequence). The CDR3 is 15 residues long. The CDR3 region is CASSLWEGFGEGYTF. The CDR3 coding sequence is TGTGCCAGCAGCTTATGGGAGGGTTTCGGTGAAGGCTACACCTTC.

CDR3 amino acids: CASSRSGGYNEQFF. The CDR3 nucleotides read TGTGCCAGTAGTCGGTCGGGAGGGTACAATGAGCAGTTCTTC. The rearrangement uses TRBV19 and TRBJ2-1, with 8 bases aligning to TRBD2. Germline V CDR1 and CDR2: LNHDA, SQIVND (reference sequence). Germline trimming cut 5 bases from V and 4 bases from J; bases unmatched to any gene: 4. This CDR3 has 14 residues.

CDR3 protein: CASSLLGYSVEKLFF. CDR3 DNA sequence: TGCGCCAGCAGCCTCCTGGGATATTCGGTTGAAAAACTGTTTTTT. The gene calls are TRBV4-1 and TRBJ1-4; D gene ambiguous. This CDR3 contains 15 residues. From germline, CDR1 is MGHRA and CDR2 YSYEKL. The V end was cut by 4 bases, the J end by 7 bases, with 16 bases between.

The chain has TRBV7-6 and TRBJ1-1; D is undetermined. This CDR3 contains 13 residues. V was trimmed by 4 bases and J by 0 bases, leaving 6 bases between them. CDR1 and CDR2 (germline): SGHVS, FNYEAQ. The CDR3 DNA reads TGTGCCAGCAGCTCGTCACTGAACACTGAAGCTTTCTTT. Protein: CASSSSLNTEAFF.

This chain uses TRBV13 with TRBJ2-5; 7 bases are a match to TRBD1. The junction had 8 bases not matched to a gene; V was cut back by 5 bases and J by 5 bases. The CDR3 has 14 amino acids. Germline lookup yields CDR1 PRHDT and CDR2 FYEKMQ (reference sequence). Here the CDR3 reads CASSPRQGVETQYF. The DNA for the CDR3 is TGTGCCAGCAGCCCTCGACAGGGTGTTGAGACCCAGTACTTC.

The DNA of the CDR3 is TGTGCCAGCAGCCGGGGTGGGAGGGCCTACAATGAGCAGTTCTTC. This encodes CASSRGGRAYNEQFF. This chain joins TRBV5-6 and TRBJ2-1, with 7 bases that match TRBD2. With V trimmed by 4 bases and J by 2 bases, 6 bases remained unmatched. CDR1 and CDR2 (germline): SGHDT, YYEEEE. This CDR3 has 15 amino acids.

The gene calls are TRBV9 and TRBJ2-3; 7 nucleotides line up with TRBD2. Germline CDR1 reads SGDLS; CDR2 reads YYNGEE. This CDR3 has 17 residues. Unmatched junction bases numbered 12, after V lost 4 bases and J lost 1 base. This chain's CDR3 is CASSPREEAGGTDTQYF. The CDR3 DNA reads as TGTGCCAGCAGCCCTCGGGAAGAGGCGGGGGGCACAGATACGCAGTATTTT.

The V call is TRBV7-3, the J call TRBJ1-1, with 9 bases identical to TRBD1. The J segment lost 3 bases and the V segment lost 1 base, leaving 12 bases of the junction unmatched. Germline loops: CDR1 SGHTA, CDR2 FQGTGA. This CDR3 contains 18 residues. The CDR3 DNA follows: TGTGCCAGCAGCTTAAGTCGCCGGACAGGGGAATTGTACACTGAAGCTTTCTTT. Its translation: CASSLSRRTGELYTEAFF.

The chain couples TRBV11-1 to TRBJ1-1; D remains unclear. Trimming took 3 bases from V and 1 from J, leaving 15 bases between them. The CDR3 consists of 16 residues. CDR1 is SGHAT, CDR2 FQDESV, per germline (reference sequence). CDR3 bases: TGTGCCAGCAGCTTGGGTTTATGGGAGAAGAACACTGAAGCTTTCTTT. Residues: CASSLGLWEKNTEAFF.